This TCR beta chain stems from a study of T cell responses to AZD1222 COVID-19 vaccine. On the study more broadly: Pooling of second doses given at about 4 or about 12 weeks was done.

CDR3 length: 12 residues. The V gene lost 7 bases and the J gene lost 5 bases, with 11 bases spanning the gap. Germline V gene sequence: CDR1 SNHLY, CDR2 FYNNEI. Study-wide results and caveats: Repertoire samples came only from after the peak T cell response.

Note on this clone: Its specificity is not known.

Assay: immunoSEQ multiplex PCR; the TCRdb copy retains only in-frame clones and omits some. The profile shows 150,000 to 200,000 clones, approximately 95% of them singletons. The starting material was peripheral blood, obtained on day 0 of AZD1222 vaccination. The sequence was collected from an adult in good health. This rearrangement joins TRBV2 to TRBJ2-5, with D unclear. CDR3 amino acids: CASTADEETQYF. DNA for the CDR3: TGTGCCAGCACAGCTGATGAGGAGACCCAGTACTTC.